This passage covers 30 T cell receptor beta chains from one sample sequenced in a study of CD8 T cells in ankylosing spondylitis. Each CDR3 protein is one row after TCRdb ran MiXCR on the 5' RACE reads. The table shows roughly 130,000 distinct CDR3 sequences, with roughly an eighth occurring only once. Specimen: blood, either unsorted or a sorted T cell fraction (not recorded which). Receptor source: a female donor with ankylosing spondylitis or in good health (not recorded which).

DNA of the CDR3: TGCAGTGCTTACGTGGACCTGGAGCAGTACTTC. The encoded protein is CSAYVDLEQYF. The chain links TRBV20-1 to TRBJ2-7; D gene uncertain. Trimming left V 5 bases short and J 7 bases short, with 12 bases between. This CDR3 is built from 11 residues. CDR1 is DFQATT and CDR2 is SNEGSKA in the germline V gene (reference sequence).

This clonotype was seen many times. The gene calls are TRBV28 and TRBJ1-6; no definite D call. This CDR3 has 12 amino acids. Germline V gene sequence: CDR1 MDHEN, CDR2 SYDVKM. V was trimmed by 7 bases and J by 14 bases, leaving 15 bases between them. Written as DNA, the CDR3 is TGTGCCAGCAACACGGGATCCAGAGCCCTCCACTTT. Protein: CASNTGSRALHF.

This clonotype was seen at least ten times. The V call is TRBV7-2, the J call TRBJ2-5; D is possibly TRBD2 (5 bases). V lost 5 bases, J lost 2 bases, and 12 bases lay in between. CDR1 is SGHTA and CDR2 is FQGNSA in the germline V gene. CDR3 length: 14 residues. The CDR3 DNA sequence: TGTGCCAGCAGCCTCAACGGGGTTCAAGAGACCCAGTACTTC. Translating gives CASSLNGVQETQYF.

The rearrangement joins TRBV23-1 to TRBJ2-5; 7 nucleotides align to TRBD2. TRBV23-1 is recorded as an ORF, its role being uncertain. The V and J ends lost 0 bases and 3 bases, in that order; junction bases with no gene match: 7. The CDR3 is made up of 16 amino acids. Here the CDR3 DNA reads TGCGCCAGCAGTCAATCCGGCAGGGAGGGAAAAGAGACCCAGTACTTC. It encodes CASSQSGREGKETQYF.

The chain links TRBV5-1 to TRBJ2-3, with a tentative D call TRBD1 (6 bases). Looked up from germline, CDR1 is SGHRS and CDR2 is YFSETQ. Trimming pared 4 bases from V and 0 bases from J, leaving 18 bases between. The CDR3 spans 17 residues. The CDR3 DNA sequence: TGCGCCAGCAGCCCAGGCTCGACAGGACGAAGCACAGATACGCAGTATTTT. It translates to CASSPGSTGRSTDTQYF.

This clonotype was observed many times. The rearrangement links TRBV12-3 or TRBV12-4 to TRBJ2-7; D call uncertain. This CDR3 is 12 amino acids long. The V end was cut by 5 bases, the J end by 5 bases, with 10 bases between. The CDR3 sequence: CASSPTVNEQYF. CDR3 bases: TGTGCCAGCAGTCCGACCGTGAACGAGCAGTACTTC.

This clonotype was observed a few times. The junction departs from the called germline gene at one end, perhaps through a read error. This chain connects TRBV7-7 to TRBJ2-1, with D possibly TRBD2 on 5 matching bases. The CDR3 runs to 17 residues. The germline gives CDR1 SSHAT, CDR2 FNYEAQ (reference sequence). CDR3 loop: CASSLARRMVTYNEQFF. The CDR3 DNA reads as TGTGCTAGCAGCTTAGCGCGGCGGATGGTGACATACAATGAGCAGTTCTTC.

This clonotype showed up many times. The chain is built from TRBV5-1 and TRBJ2-7; 8 bases map to TRBD2. The CDR3 covers 15 residues. Germline V gene lookup returns CDR1 SGHRS and CDR2 YFSETQ. The J segment lost 4 bases and the V segment lost 10 bases, leaving 16 bases of the junction unmatched. Here the CDR3 DNA reads TGCGCCGCGATCCTAGCTCGGCGGGGGGCTTACGAGCAGTACTTC. It specifies CAAILARRGAYEQYF.

There are many counts of this clonotype. CDR3 in DNA: TGTGCCAGCAGTAAAGAGGGTGGGATGAACACTGAAGCTTTCTTT. Translation gives CASSKEGGMNTEAFF. The V and J genes are TRBV6-1 and TRBJ1-1; D gene ambiguous. V was trimmed by 5 bases and J by 0 bases, leaving 13 bases between them. CDR3 length: 15 residues. CDR1 is MNHNS and CDR2 is SASEGT in the germline V gene.

This clonotype was recorded at least ten times. V is TRBV10-2 and J is TRBJ2-7; no firm D call. Germline lookup yields CDR1 WSHSY and CDR2 SAAADI. The CDR3 is made up of 11 amino acids. The germline V and J ends were trimmed by 8 bases and 6 bases, with 11 bases remaining between them. The chain's CDR3 is CASGIVGEQYF. The CDR3 coding sequence is TGCGCCAGCGGGATAGTGGGCGAGCAGTACTTC.

This clonotype was detected a few times. The gene calls are TRBV5-1 and TRBJ1-1; no clear D gene. The CDR3 is 14 residues long. Germline CDR1 is SGHRS and CDR2 is YFSETQ. Trimming removed 2 bases from V and 5 bases from J, with 13 bases in between. CDR3: CASSFQGSSTEAFF. As DNA, the CDR3 is TGCGCCAGCAGCTTCCAAGGCTCTAGTACTGAAGCTTTCTTT.

Comment on this clonotype: It may be a read error: a sequence one base away is much more abundant. This CDR3 reads CGAPARGSNQPQHF. The DNA for the CDR3 is TGCGGTGCCCCCGCCCGAGGTAGCAATCAGCCCCAGCATTTT. The rearrangement uses TRBV20-1 and TRBJ1-5, with D unresolved. Germline V lookup: CDR1 DFQATT, CDR2 SNEGSKA (reference sequence). CDR3 length: 14 amino acids.

In this sample, this clonotype turned up a few times. The chain couples TRBV20-1 to TRBJ1-5; unclear D gene. V gave up 0 bases and J gave up 2 bases, with 14 bases separating them. The CDR3 contains 16 residues. The germline V gene has CDR1 DFQATT and CDR2 SNEGSKA (reference sequence). CDR3 in amino acids: CSARDPRGAGNQPQHF. The CDR3 nucleotides read TGCAGTGCTAGAGATCCTCGGGGTGCGGGCAATCAGCCCCAGCATTTT.

This clonotype was detected a few times. V and J are TRBV7-2 and TRBJ2-1; TRBD1 aligns across 7 bases. The CDR3 contains 14 residues. Trimming at V came to 4 bases and at J to 3 bases, leaving 3 bases not matched to a gene. The V gene's germline CDR1 is SGHTA and CDR2 FQGNSA. The CDR3 DNA reads as TGTGCCAGCAGCTCCCGACAGGGCTACAATGAGCAGTTCTTC. Its protein is CASSSRQGYNEQFF.

This clonotype was picked up many times. V gene TRBV20-1 combines with J gene TRBJ2-1; 10 nucleotides match TRBD2. Per germline, CDR1 DFQATT and CDR2 SNEGSKA (reference sequence). CDR3 length: 13 residues. V lost 7 bases and J lost 5; bases outside the gene matches: 5. CDR3 protein: CSVVAGGNNEQFF. Here the CDR3 DNA reads TGCAGTGTGGTAGCGGGGGGCAACAATGAGCAGTTCTTC.

This clonotype was counted at least ten times. The J gene is TRBJ2-3, the V gene TRBV20-1; 11 nucleotides line up with TRBD2. From germline, CDR1 is DFQATT and CDR2 SNEGSKA (reference sequence). Unmatched junction bases numbered 10, after V lost 3 bases and J lost 2 bases. This CDR3 is built from 17 residues. This CDR3 is CSARSGTSGGSTDTQYF. The CDR3 DNA reads TGCAGTGCTAGGTCCGGGACTAGCGGAGGATCCACAGATACGCAGTATTTT.

The rearrangement links TRBV5-6 to TRBJ2-3, with 9 bases fitting TRBD1. The germline gives CDR1 SGHDT, CDR2 YYEEEE. The CDR3 is 14 amino acids. Trimming took 4 bases from V and 6 from J; bases not matched to a gene: 6. CDR3 in amino acids: CASSLGQGKDTQYF. In DNA form, the CDR3 reads TGTGCCAGCAGCCTAGGACAGGGGAAGGATACGCAGTATTTT.

This clonotype was seen a few times. The chain carries TRBV15 and TRBJ2-1, with D perhaps matching TRBD1 (5 bases). Germline V gene data show CDR1 as LNHNV and CDR2 as YYDKDF (reference sequence). Trimming stripped 7 bases from V and 4 bases from J, with 17 bases between. The CDR3 contains 15 residues. CDR3 nucleotide sequence: TGTGCCACCAAGGAAACGGACACAGCTTACAATGAGCAGTTCTTC. Its translation: CATKETDTAYNEQFF.

The chain couples TRBV12-3 or TRBV12-4 to TRBJ1-2, with 7 bases matching TRBD1. With V trimmed by 7 bases and J by 8 bases, 13 bases remained unmatched. This CDR3 is 14 amino acids long. The CDR3 sequence is CASTGDRASPGYTF. The CDR3 nucleotides read TGTGCCAGCACCGGAGACAGGGCGAGTCCGGGCTACACCTTC.

This clonotype was detected a few times. This chain connects TRBV4-2 to TRBJ1-2; the D is unclear. Germline-derived CDR1 and CDR2 are LGHNA and YNFKEQ. V lost 1 base, J lost 1 base, and 10 bases lay in between. CDR3 length: 15 amino acids. The CDR3 spells CASSQAPTGNYGYTF. In DNA form, the CDR3 reads TGTGCCAGCAGCCAAGCCCCGACGGGTAACTATGGCTACACCTTC.

This clonotype turned up a few times. This chain joins TRBV19 and TRBJ2-2, with D tentatively TRBD2 (5 bases). CDR1 LNHDA and CDR2 SQIVND come from the germline V gene (reference sequence). This CDR3 is 15 amino acids long. V lost 6 bases to trimming and J lost 0 bases, with 11 bases between them. The CDR3 protein is CASRKPGSNTGELFF. The CDR3 DNA follows: TGTGCCAGTAGGAAACCGGGATCGAACACCGGGGAGCTGTTTTTT. The complete variable domain, with remaining parts taken from reference TRBV19 and TRBJ2-2, reads DGGITQSPKYLFRKEGQNVTLSCEQNLNHDAMYWYRQDPGQGLRLIYYSQIVNDFQKGDIAEGYSVSREKKESFPLTVTSAQKNPTAFYLCASRKPGSNTGELFFGEGSRLTVL.

This clonotype was recorded a few times. The rearrangement links TRBV11-1 to TRBJ2-4; weak D call: TRBD1 (6 bases). The V end was cut by 5 bases, the J end by 1 base, with 18 bases between. Germline V CDR1 and CDR2: SGHAT, FQDESV (reference sequence). CDR3 size: 17 residues. The DNA of the CDR3 is TGTGCCAGCAGCCATCAGGACAGTTTGGGGGCCAAAAACATTCAGTACTTC. Its protein is CASSHQDSLGAKNIQYF. The entire variable domain, with the rest obtained from reference TRBV11-1 and TRBJ2-4, is as follows: EAEVAQSPRYKITEKSQAVAFWCDPISGHATLYWYRQILGQGPELLVQFQDESVVDDSQLPKDRFSAERLKGVDSTLKIQPAELGDSAMYLCASSHQDSLGAKNIQYFGAGTRLSVL.

The J gene is TRBJ2-2, the V gene TRBV4-2, with D tentatively TRBD1 (5 bases). With 4 bases removed from V and 6 bases from J, the gap between germline ends came to 15 bases. Germline V lookup: CDR1 LGHNA, CDR2 YNFKEQ. The CDR3 contains 15 residues. CDR3: CASSPGGRAAGELFF. The CDR3, as DNA: TGTGCCAGCAGCCCTGGCGGCAGGGCCGCCGGGGAGCTGTTTTTT.

This clonotype appeared a few times. The rearrangement uses TRBV25-1 and TRBJ2-1; TRBD2 might be the D (7 bases). The CDR3 contains 15 residues. Trimming took 5 bases from V and 3 from J, leaving 14 bases between them. Germline assignment: CDR1 MGHDK and CDR2 SYGVNS. The CDR3 nucleotides are TGTGCCAGCAGTAGGGGGGAGGGGATCTACAATGAGCAGTTCTTC. Translation gives CASSRGEGIYNEQFF.

The chain combines TRBV14 with TRBJ1-1; TRBD1 aligns across 7 bases. Germline CDR1 is SGHDN and CDR2 is FVKESK. The CDR3 is 15 residues long. V was pared by 0 bases and J by 4 bases, with 5 bases of the junction left unmatched. CDR3 loop: CASSQELTGTTEAFF. The DNA of the CDR3 is TGTGCCAGCAGCCAAGAGCTGACAGGGACCACTGAAGCTTTCTTT.

This clonotype was recorded a few times. This chain joins TRBV2 and TRBJ1-1; 9 bases are a match to TRBD1. CDR3 length: 15 amino acids. Germline CDR1 is SNHLY and CDR2 is FYNNEI. Germline trimming cut 6 bases from V and 0 bases from J; bases unmatched to any gene: 5. As DNA, the CDR3 is TGTGCCAGCAGGGGGACAGGGACTCTGAACACTGAAGCTTTCTTT. It specifies CASRGTGTLNTEAFF. The entire variable domain, with the rest obtained from reference TRBV2 and TRBJ1-1, is as follows: EPEVTQTPSHQVTQMGQEVILRCVPISNHLYFYWYRQILGQKVEFLVSFYNNEISEKSEIFDDQFSVERPDGSNFTLKIRSTKLEDSAMYFCASRGTGTLNTEAFFGQGTRLTVV.

This clonotype came up a few times. V usage is TRBV12-3 or TRBV12-4 and J usage is TRBJ2-7, with D unclear. CDR3 length equals 11 residues. Trimming stripped 5 bases from V and 6 bases from J, with 8 bases between. CDR3: CASSQMREQYF. CDR3 nucleotide sequence: TGTGCCAGCAGTCAAATGCGCGAGCAGTACTTC.

This clonotype came up many times. This chain joins TRBV20-1 and TRBJ2-7; D remains ambiguous. This CDR3 spans 11 amino acids. The germline gives CDR1 DFQATT, CDR2 SNEGSKA (reference sequence). With 7 bases removed from V and 3 bases from J, the gap between germline ends came to 10 bases. The CDR3, as DNA: TGCAGTGGTACCAAGGACTACGAGCAGTACTTC. It codes for CSGTKDYEQYF.

This clonotype is deemed medium-sized. This sequence joins TRBV24-1 and TRBJ2-1, with TRBD2 matching over 8 bases. The CDR3 is 13 amino acids. With 4 bases clipped from V and 16 bases from J, the junction kept 11 bases outside the gene matches. Germline V lookup: CDR1 KGHDR, CDR2 SFDVKD. CDR3 loop: CATSEERESGLFF. The DNA for the CDR3 is TGTGCCACCAGTGAGGAGCGGGAGTCGGGTCTATTCTTC.

This chain links TRBV6-5 with TRBJ1-5, with D unclear. Trimming stripped 0 bases from V and 5 bases from J, with 11 bases between. Germline CDR1 MNHEY, CDR2 SVGAGI. This CDR3 is built from 15 residues. CDR3 sequence: CASSYSQQWDQPQHF. CDR3 DNA sequence: TGTGCCAGCAGTTACTCCCAACAATGGGATCAGCCCCAGCATTTT.